This entry lists 30 T cell receptor beta chains sequenced from one sample in a study of T cells in Graves' hyperthyroidism and ophthalmopathy. Using RNA transcripts as the source, TCR beta CDR3 regions were amplified. First-round RT-PCR targeting the TCR CDR3 was performed with the HTBI primer set. Using its own MiXCR run on the multiplex PCR reads, TCRdb lists one record per CDR3 protein. Seen here are just over 550,000 distinct CDR3 sequences, 35% to 55% observed once, and the top ten hold nearly 8.5%. Specimen: peripheral blood or thyroid tissue (not recorded which). These receptors were collected from a woman under 30 with Graves' hyperthyroidism.

V gene TRBV7-9 combines with J gene TRBJ2-7, with TRBD2 matching over 11 bases. The V segment lost 2 bases and the J segment 5 bases; nucleotides outside the gene matches: 5. Per germline, CDR1 SEHNR and CDR2 FQNEAQ (reference sequence). The CDR3 covers 15 residues. CDR3 sequence: CASSLTGTSGNEQYF. The CDR3, as DNA: TGTGCCAGCAGCTTAACCGGGACTAGCGGTAACGAGCAGTACTTC. Full variable domain (outside the CDR3, taken from reference TRBV7-9 and TRBJ2-7): DTGVSQNPRHKITKRGQNVTFRCDPISEHNRLYWYRQTLGQGPEFLTYFQNEAQLEKSRLLSDRFSAERPKGSFSTLEIQRTEQGDSAMYLCASSLTGTSGNEQYFGPGTRLTVT.

The chain combines TRBV6-5 with TRBJ2-5; 8 nucleotides line up with TRBD2. V was clipped by 2 bases and J by 4 bases; unmatched bases: 3. Germline V gene sequence: CDR1 MNHEY, CDR2 SVGAGI. CDR3 length: 14 amino acids. CDR3 nucleotides: TGTGCCAGCAGTTACAACCTAGCGGGAGAGACCCAGTACTTC. The encoded protein is CASSYNLAGETQYF.

Ten or more counts support this clonotype. The genes are TRBV12-3 or TRBV12-4 and TRBJ1-1; D possibly corresponds to TRBD1 (5 bases). The CDR3 extends over 12 amino acids. The germline V and J ends were trimmed by 3 bases and 10 bases, with 12 bases remaining between them. CDR3 in DNA: TGTGCCAGCAGTTTTCGACAGATTGGAGCTTTCTTT. This sequence encodes CASSFRQIGAFF.

This chain links TRBV11-2 with TRBJ2-5, with D perhaps assigned TRBD1 or TRBD2 (5 bases each). Looked up from germline, CDR1 is SGHAT and CDR2 is FQNNGV. The CDR3 runs 14 residues. The germline V and J ends were trimmed by 4 bases and 1 base, with 10 bases remaining between them. The DNA of the CDR3 is TGTGCCAGCAGCTCCACCGGGACCCAAGAGACCCAGTACTTC. Amino acid sequence: CASSSTGTQETQYF.

This chain connects TRBV7-2 to TRBJ1-6, with 9 bases aligning to TRBD1. V trimming: 5 bases; J trimming: 8 bases; junction bases outside the gene matches: 7. The CDR3 totals 15 residues. CDR1 and CDR2 from the germline V gene are SGHTA and FQGNSA. The CDR3 spells CASSHRDRVHSPLHF. CDR3 coding DNA: TGTGCCAGCAGCCACCGGGACAGGGTACATTCACCCCTCCACTTT.

This clonotype was observed a single time. Relative to the germline gene, one junction end is altered; a read error may explain this. This chain uses TRBV19 with TRBJ1-5, with 8 nucleotides matching TRBD1. Germline-derived CDR1 and CDR2 are LNHDA and SQIVND (reference sequence). This CDR3 contains 14 residues. The DNA of the CDR3 is TGTGTCAGTAGTAGCAGGGGGCTAGGTCAGCCCCAGCATTTT. Encoded protein: CVSSSRGLGQPQHF.

On this clonotype: A much larger clonotype is one base distant, so this may be a read error. This chain links TRBV10-3 with TRBJ2-5; unclear D gene. CDR1 and CDR2 (germline): ENHRY, SYGVKD. Trimming took 6 bases from V and 5 from J, leaving 13 bases between them. This CDR3 has 13 residues. The CDR3 loop reads CAISRVVGETQYF. As DNA, the CDR3 is TGTGCCATCAGCCGAGTGGTGGGGGAGACCCAGTACTTC.

This clonotype has a count of ten or more. This rearrangement joins TRBV7-2 to TRBJ1-2; 12 bases align to TRBD1. This CDR3 spans 15 amino acids. J gave up 6 bases and V 3 bases, and 5 bases lay outside the gene matches. Looked up from germline, CDR1 is SGHTA and CDR2 is FQGNSA. CDR3 bases: TGTGCCAGCAGCTTTCCAGGGACAGGGGGCGATGGCTACACCTTC. It specifies CASSFPGTGGDGYTF.

To note about this clonotype: A clone one base away is much larger, so this may be a read error. The chain uses TRBV4-2 and TRBJ1-2, with TRBD1 matching over 7 bases. The CDR3 spans 14 residues. The V gene's germline CDR1 is LGHNA and CDR2 YNFKEQ. Unmatched junction bases numbered 5, after V lost 3 bases and J lost 4 bases. In DNA, the CDR3 is TGTGCCAGCAGCCACGACAGGGCCACCTATGGCTACACCTTC. Its translation is CASSHDRATYGYTF.

This clonotype was found many times. The rearrangement uses TRBV5-1 and TRBJ1-6, with a possible D match to TRBD1 (6 bases). Germline V CDR1 and CDR2: SGHRS, YFSETQ. This CDR3 has 13 residues. Deletions cut 4 bases from V and 8 bases from J, with 10 bases between. This chain's CDR3 is CASSTAGDSPLHF. CDR3 sequence (DNA): TGCGCCAGCAGCACGGCAGGGGATTCACCCCTCCACTTT.

The chain couples TRBV11-3 to TRBJ1-5; D is ambiguous. CDR3 length: 19 amino acids. Trimming cost V 2 bases and J 6 bases, with 26 bases left between them. Germline V CDR1 and CDR2: SGHNT, YENEEA. CDR3 loop: CASSLPIKVPLRSGQPQHF. The CDR3 DNA reads as TGTGCCAGCAGCTTACCTATTAAGGTTCCGTTACGGTCGGGTCAGCCCCAGCATTTT.

This chain connects TRBV6-5 to TRBJ1-3; D uncertain. Germline lookup yields CDR1 MNHEY and CDR2 SVGAGI. V lost 0 bases and J 7 bases, leaving 16 bases between the germline ends. The CDR3 loop spans 16 amino acids. The CDR3 DNA follows: TGTGCCAGCAGTTACTCAGGCAGCCCTTCTCGCAACACCATATATTTT. This codes for CASSYSGSPSRNTIYF.

This chain links TRBV2 with TRBJ1-2; 10 nucleotides line up with TRBD1. V shed 5 bases, J shed 4 bases, and the junction held 13 bases outside the gene matches. Germline CDR1 SNHLY, CDR2 FYNNEI. This CDR3 region has 17 residues. The CDR3 spells CASSFTTGTGVGYGYTF. As DNA, the CDR3 is TGTGCCAGCAGTTTTACGACCGGGACAGGGGTTGGCTATGGCTACACCTTC.

This sequence joins TRBV20-1 and TRBJ2-7; 7 bases fit TRBD1. Trimming removed 0 bases from V and 4 bases from J; junction bases left unmatched: 18. The CDR3 is 18 amino acids. Germline V gene data show CDR1 as DFQATT and CDR2 as SNEGSKA (reference sequence). The DNA for the CDR3 is TGCAGTGCTAGAGATCAATCCCCAAAGGACAGGTGGGATTACGAGCAGTACTTC. As protein: CSARDQSPKDRWDYEQYF.

This clonotype was counted only a few times. The rearrangement links TRBV11-1 to TRBJ1-1; TRBD1 is a possible D gene (5 bases). Germline CDR1 and CDR2: SGHAT and FQDESV (reference sequence). V lost 5 bases and J lost 3, with 16 bases in between. The CDR3 contains 15 residues. CDR3 residues: CASSQAIRRDTEAFF. The CDR3, as DNA: TGTGCCAGCAGCCAAGCGATCCGCAGGGACACTGAAGCTTTCTTT.

The chain joins TRBV2 to TRBJ1-2; 9 nucleotides match TRBD1. CDR3 length: 16 residues. Trimming at V came to 5 bases and at J to 8 bases, leaving 15 bases not matched to a gene. Germline V gene data show CDR1 as SNHLY and CDR2 as FYNNEI. CDR3 amino acids: CASSPGDRVRTRGYTF. The CDR3 nucleotides read TGTGCCAGCAGTCCAGGGGACAGGGTGCGTACTAGGGGCTACACCTTC.

The chain couples TRBV25-1 to TRBJ1-2; 7 bases agree with TRBD1. Germline loops: CDR1 MGHDK, CDR2 SYGVNS. This CDR3 is built from 13 residues. J was trimmed by 6 bases and V by 6 bases; bases with no gene match: 7. CDR3 in DNA: TGTGCCAGCAGCGACTCTGACAGGGATGGCTACACCTTC. Protein: CASSDSDRDGYTF.

This clonotype occurred once. The CDR3 reads CASSLQGPVSYEQYF. For the CDR3, the DNA is TGTGCCAGCAGCCTTCAGGGGCCGGTCTCCTACGAGCAGTACTTC. J is TRBJ2-7 and V is TRBV6-1; D is possibly TRBD1 (6 bases). CDR3 size: 15 residues. CDR1 is MNHNS, CDR2 SASEGT, per germline. Deletions cut 6 bases from V and 0 bases from J, with 15 bases between.

The table lists this clonotype with a few counts. The V gene is TRBV19, the J gene TRBJ1-2; D gene unclear. V was shortened by 0 bases and J by 4 bases, with 9 bases between the two germline ends. Germline-derived CDR1 and CDR2 are LNHDA and SQIVND (reference sequence). This CDR3 has 14 amino acids. The CDR3 loop is CASSIEGRFYGYTF. The DNA for the CDR3 is TGTGCCAGTAGTATAGAGGGCAGGTTCTATGGCTACACCTTC.

The chain recombines TRBV10-3 with TRBJ1-2, with D possibly matching TRBD1 (5 bases). Germline V CDR1 and CDR2: ENHRY, SYGVKD. V lost 7 bases, J lost 4 bases, and 16 bases lay in between. This CDR3 has 14 amino acids. Here the CDR3 DNA reads TGTGCCATCAAGGAGACAGCAGAAACCTATGGCTACACCTTC. Amino acid sequence: CAIKETAETYGYTF.

This chain links TRBV20-1 with TRBJ2-7; 10 bases match TRBD2. Germline CDR1 is DFQATT and CDR2 is SNEGSKA (reference sequence). The CDR3 contains 16 residues. The junction had 13 bases not matched to a gene; V was cut back by 4 bases and J by 4 bases. The CDR3 is CSAISETSGIEYEQYF. CDR3 sequence (DNA): TGCAGTGCTATTAGCGAAACTAGCGGGATTGAATACGAGCAGTACTTC.

This clonotype was picked up a small number of times. This chain connects TRBV6-5 to TRBJ1-1, with 7 bases identical to TRBD1. The germline gives CDR1 MNHEY, CDR2 SVGAGI. The CDR3 has 12 amino acids. V trimming: 11 bases; J trimming: 1 base; junction bases outside the gene matches: 4. CDR3 sequence reads: CAAGQRNTEAFF. CDR3 nucleotide sequence: TGTGCCGCGGGACAGCGGAACACTGAAGCTTTCTTT.

CDR3 loop: CSATGQRNQPQHF. The DNA of the CDR3 is TGCAGTGCTACGGGACAGCGAAATCAGCCCCAGCATTTT. The V gene is TRBV20-1, the J gene TRBJ1-5; 7 positions match TRBD1. V was clipped by 4 bases and J by 4 bases; unmatched bases: 4. Germline CDR1 and CDR2: DFQATT and SNEGSKA (reference sequence). The CDR3 totals 13 residues.

The chain couples TRBV25-1 to TRBJ1-1, with TRBD1 matching 8 bases. CDR3 length equals 14 residues. Per the germline V gene, CDR1 is MGHDK and CDR2 is SYGVNS. The V segment lost 8 bases and the J segment 4 bases; nucleotides outside the gene matches: 9. The CDR3 sequence is CASGATGVITEAFF. For the CDR3, the DNA is TGTGCCAGCGGGGCGACAGGGGTAATCACTGAAGCTTTCTTT.

In this sample, this clonotype turned up many times. The V and J genes are TRBV29-1 and TRBJ1-3; a weak D match, TRBD1 (5 bases). Germline-derived CDR1 and CDR2 are SQVTM and ANQGSEA. V lost 1 base and J 0 bases, leaving 7 bases between the germline ends. The CDR3 length is 14 residues. CDR3 DNA: TGCAGCGTTGAAGGGGGCCTCTCTGGAAACACCATATATTTT. Residues: CSVEGGLSGNTIYF.

About this clonotype: This CDR3 is missing its conserved last phenylalanine or tryptophan, likely due to a read error. Because the CDR3's place on the DNA is in doubt, the DNA is left out and the CDR3 is given as listed by TCRdb. This chain links TRBV14 with TRBJ2-6; the table names TRBD1, a call not compared with the DNA. From germline, CDR1 is SGHDN and CDR2 FVKESK. Termini included, the CDR3 measures 9 amino acids. CDR3 in amino acids: CASSQQGST.

The chain employs TRBV24-1 and TRBJ2-7; 8 bases align to TRBD2. CDR1 is KGHDR, CDR2 SFDVKD, per germline. The V segment lost 5 bases and the J segment 2 bases; nucleotides outside the gene matches: 4. The CDR3 contains 14 residues. CDR3 loop: CATSAAGGTYEQYF. CDR3 nucleotides: TGTGCCACCAGTGCGGCGGGAGGAACCTACGAGCAGTACTTC.

Only one count was recorded for this clonotype. The chain combines TRBV7-9 with TRBJ2-5; 9 bases fit TRBD1. The CDR3 contains 16 residues. The V segment lost 6 bases and the J segment 1 base; nucleotides outside the gene matches: 9. Germline V lookup: CDR1 SEHNR, CDR2 FQNEAQ (reference sequence). CDR3 DNA: TGTGCCAGCAGAGGCGAGGGGACAGGGAGCCAAGAGACCCAGTACTTC. Residues: CASRGEGTGSQETQYF.

The chain recombines TRBV7-6 with TRBJ2-7, with D uncertain. The CDR3 contains 14 residues. Germline loops: CDR1 SGHVS, CDR2 FNYEAQ. V lost 6 bases to trimming and J lost 0 bases, with 12 bases between them. The CDR3 sequence: CASSSATSSYEQYF. The DNA for the CDR3 is TGTGCCAGCAGTTCAGCCACGAGCTCCTACGAGCAGTACTTC. Based on the CDR3 plus reference TRBV7-6 and TRBJ2-7, the full variable domain is GAGVSQSPRYKVTKRGQDVALRCDPISGHVSLYWYRQALGQGPEFLTYFNYEAQQDKSGLPNDRFSAERPEGSISTLTIQRTEQRDSAMYRCASSSATSSYEQYFGPGTRLTVT.

This clonotype was counted a few times. V and J are TRBV5-4 and TRBJ2-5; D remains unclear. The CDR3 is 15 amino acids. Germline CDR1 SGHNT, CDR2 YYREEE (reference sequence). The V and J ends lost 4 bases and 0 bases respectively, with 13 bases between them. CDR3 loop: CASSHKTENQETQYF. The CDR3 coding sequence is TGTGCCAGCAGCCATAAGACGGAGAACCAAGAGACCCAGTACTTC.